This TCR beta chain is from a study of PD-1 blockade in classical Hodgkin lymphoma. The table came from immunoSEQ multiplex PCR; TCRdb's copy has only in-frame clones and leaves some out. The sample gives about 85,000 clones, 90% of which show up once; 2.5% to 3.5% is in the top ten. Noted time point: cycle 4 day 1 (C4D1), after less than seven weeks of nivolumab. In every patient, relapse followed autologous stem cell transplantation, while exposure to brentuximab vedotin differed. The germline V gene encodes CDR1 MDHEN and CDR2 SYDVKM. The CDR3 length is 15 residues. V was trimmed by 7 bases and J by 0 bases, leaving 12 bases between them.

The chain is built from TRBV28 and TRBJ2-2; tentatively, D is TRBD1 or TRBD2 (5 bases each). This sample comprised peripheral blood mononuclear cells (PBMCs), obtained before the fourth cycle of nivolumab. This TCR was recovered from a human donor with classical Hodgkin lymphoma. The CDR3 nucleotides are TGTGCCAGCACCCTCTTGGGGGCGAACACCGGGGAGCTGTTTTTT. This codes for CASTLLGANTGELFF. Filled out from reference TRBV28 and TRBJ2-2, the complete variable domain reads DVKVTQSSRYLVKRTGEKVFLECVQDMDHENMFWYRQDPGLGLRLIYFSYDVKMKEKGDIPEGYSVSREKKERFSLILESASTNQTSMYLCASTLLGANTGELFFGEGSRLTVL.